This T cell receptor (beta chain) was observed in a study of blood T cell dynamics during melanoma immunotherapy. The data were produced by immunoSEQ multiplex PCR, yet TCRdb's version contains in-frame clones alone and is incomplete. The sample shows over 10,000 clones, 90% to 95% of them seen only once. Whole-study results and caveats: Immune-effector CD8+ cells best matched cell-free DNA CDR3 sequences and were most clonal.

The CDR3 contains 15 residues. Germline-derived CDR1 and CDR2 are LNHDA and SQIVND (reference sequence). The V gene lost 4 bases and the J gene lost 4 bases, with 14 bases spanning the gap. Noted time point: week 3, after first cycle of checkpoint inhibitor. One draw preceded checkpoint blockade; another followed its first cycle at week 3. At 12 weeks after first infusion, RECIST 1.1 defined response for most patients. A word on this clone: Its matching antigen is unknown.

The receptor's source is a human donor with melanoma. The material sequenced was effector memory CD8+ T cells from blood, taken from a patient treated with checkpoint blockade. The chain joins TRBV19 to TRBJ2-1; D perhaps matches TRBD2 (6 bases). This chain's CDR3 is CASSRREKAYNEQFF. In nucleotides, the CDR3 is TGTGCCAGTAGTAGGCGGGAAAAAGCATACAATGAGCAGTTCTTC.